One sample yielded the 21 T cell receptor beta chains listed below, sequenced in a study of cytomegalovirus exposure and HLA in healthy donors. PCR employed 60 Vbeta and 13 Jbeta primers. Using immunoSEQ multiplex PCR, the repertoire was profiled, and TCRdb retains in-frame clones only, with some absent. In total, the table holds more than 95,000 clones. The sequencing input was PBMCs. These receptors were taken from a man aged 35 to 55 in good health and CMV-seronegative.

V gene TRBV7-2 combines with J gene TRBJ1-2, with 7 bases fitting TRBD1. Trimming removed 4 bases from V and 1 base from J; junction bases left unmatched: 9. CDR1 and CDR2 from the germline V gene are SGHTA and FQGNSA. This CDR3 region has 16 residues. Here the CDR3 DNA reads TGTGCCAGCAGCTCACCACGACAGGGTAGTAACTATGGCTACACCTTC. It translates to CASSSPRQGSNYGYTF.

V is TRBV7-2 and J is TRBJ2-7, with D possibly being TRBD2 (6 bases). The CDR3 is made up of 21 amino acids. Trimming stripped 0 bases from V and 0 bases from J, with 27 bases between. Per germline, CDR1 SGHTA and CDR2 FQGNSA. In nucleotides, the CDR3 is TGTGCCAGCAGCTTAGCCAACCGGGAGACCTCCAGAATTAGGGTCTCCTACGAGCAGTACTTC. It encodes CASSLANRETSRIRVSYEQYF.

The chain links TRBV4-1 to TRBJ1-1; TRBD1 matches 8 bases. V was pared by 5 bases and J by 5 bases, with 7 bases of the junction left unmatched. Germline CDR1 reads MGHRA; CDR2 reads YSYEKL. The CDR3 covers 14 residues. The DNA of the CDR3 is TGCGCCAGCAGCTACAGGGGGTTCGAGACTGAAGCTTTCTTT. Translating it yields CASSYRGFETEAFF.

The rearrangement joins TRBV18 to TRBJ2-6; 8 bases map to TRBD1. The junction had 7 bases not matched to a gene; V was cut back by 2 bases and J by 1 base. The V gene's germline CDR1 is KGHSH and CDR2 LQKENI. This CDR3 has 18 amino acids. The CDR3 sequence is CASSPVGQAGSGANVLTF. As DNA, the CDR3 is TGTGCCAGCTCACCAGTGGGACAGGCGGGATCTGGGGCCAACGTCCTGACTTTC. Together with reference TRBV18 and TRBJ2-6, the CDR3 gives the full variable domain: NAGVMQNPRHLVRRRGQEARLRCSPMKGHSHVYWYRQLPEEGLKFMVYLQKENIIDESGMPKERFSAEFPKEGPSILRIQQVVRGDSAAYFCASSPVGQAGSGANVLTFGAGSRLTVL.

J is TRBJ1-3 and V is TRBV30; D gene uncertain. V lost 0 bases and J 9 bases, leaving 15 bases between the germline ends. This CDR3 is 14 amino acids long. The germline gives CDR1 GTSNPN, CDR2 SVGIG (reference sequence). The CDR3 DNA follows: TGTGCCTGGAGTGTCGTGGGCACGGCGCGCACCATATATTTT. The encoded protein is CAWSVVGTARTIYF. Complete variable domain (other parts from reference TRBV30 and TRBJ1-3): SQTIHQWPATLVQPVGSPLSLECTVEGTSNPNLYWYRQAAGRGLQLLFYSVGIGQISSEVPQNLSASRPQDRQFILSSKKLLLSDSGFYLCAWSVVGTARTIYFGEGSWLTVV.

This chain connects TRBV19 to TRBJ2-3; the match to TRBD2 covers 7 bases. Germline assignment: CDR1 LNHDA and CDR2 SQIVND (reference sequence). The CDR3 extends over 15 amino acids. V lost 9 bases, J lost 0 bases, and 9 bases stayed unmatched. This CDR3 is CASIQAGASTDTQYF. The CDR3, as DNA: TGTGCCAGCATCCAGGCGGGAGCTAGCACAGATACGCAGTATTTT. Combining the CDR3 with reference TRBV19 and TRBJ2-3 gives the whole variable domain DGGITQSPKYLFRKEGQNVTLSCEQNLNHDAMYWYRQDPGQGLRLIYYSQIVNDFQKGDIAEGYSVSREKKESFPLTVTSAQKNPTAFYLCASIQAGASTDTQYFGPGTRLTVL.

The chain uses TRBV29-1 and TRBJ2-2; the D gene is possibly TRBD1 (5 bases). The CDR3 is 12 amino acids. Germline V CDR1 and CDR2: SQVTM, ANQGSEA. V dropped 4 bases and J dropped 5 bases, with 8 bases sitting between them. Here the CDR3 reads CSVGGATGELFF. CDR3 sequence (DNA): TGCAGCGTTGGGGGCGCGACCGGGGAGCTGTTTTTT.

V is TRBV28 and J is TRBJ1-2; possible D gene TRBD1, 6 bases. Germline CDR1 reads MDHEN; CDR2 reads SYDVKM. With 2 bases removed from V and 5 bases from J, the gap between germline ends came to 15 bases. The length of the CDR3 is 15 residues. The CDR3 region has the DNA TGTGCCAGCAGTTTAACCAGGGGCGGGGGATATGGCTACACCTTC. It encodes CASSLTRGGGYGYTF.

The chain links TRBV7-8 to TRBJ2-7; the match to TRBD2 covers 10 bases. This CDR3 comprises 14 residues. V dropped 5 bases and J dropped 3; count of bases not matched to a gene: 4. The germline CDR1 and CDR2 sequences are SGHVS and FQNEAQ. Here the CDR3 reads CASSLSGRVYEQYF. The CDR3, as DNA: TGTGCCAGCAGCCTGAGCGGGAGGGTCTACGAGCAGTACTTC. Looking up the rest from reference TRBV7-8 and TRBJ2-7 gives the full variable domain: GAGVSQSPRYKVAKRGQDVALRCDPISGHVSLFWYQQALGQGPEFLTYFQNEAQLDKSGLPSDRFFAERPEGSVSTLKIQRTQQEDSAVYLCASSLSGRVYEQYFGPGTRLTVT.

The chain carries TRBV15 and TRBJ2-7, with 8 bases lining up with TRBD2. The germline V gene has CDR1 LNHNV and CDR2 YYDKDF (reference sequence). V shed 6 bases and J 0 bases; nucleotides not matched to a gene: 7. The CDR3 extends over 15 amino acids. Written as DNA, the CDR3 is TGTGCCACCAGACCAATAGGGACTAGCTCCTACGAGCAGTACTTC. Residues: CATRPIGTSSYEQYF.

The rearrangement joins TRBV5-8 to TRBJ2-1; TRBD2 matches at 8 bases. Germline trimming cut 5 bases from V and 9 bases from J; bases unmatched to any gene: 10. This CDR3 is built from 14 residues. Germline CDR1 and CDR2: SGHTS and YDEGEE. The CDR3 DNA follows: TGTGCCAGCAGAAGTCCCGGGACTAGTAGTGAGCAGTTCTTC. As protein: CASRSPGTSSEQFF.

The gene calls are TRBV9 and TRBJ2-3, with 8 bases matching TRBD2. Per the germline V gene, CDR1 is SGDLS and CDR2 is YYNGEE. CDR3 length: 16 residues. Germline trimming cut 0 bases from V and 1 base from J; bases unmatched to any gene: 4. As DNA, the CDR3 is TGTGCCAGCAGCGTAGGAGCGGGAGATGGCACAGATACGCAGTATTTT. As protein: CASSVGAGDGTDTQYF.

This sequence joins TRBV19 and TRBJ2-7; 10 bases are a match to TRBD1. The CDR3 consists of 15 residues. Germline assignment: CDR1 LNHDA and CDR2 SQIVND (reference sequence). The junction had 5 bases not matched to a gene; V was cut back by 4 bases and J by 2 bases. CDR3 bases: TGTGCCAGTAGTAGCAGGGACAGGGGTCCCTACGAGCAGTACTTC. Its protein is CASSSRDRGPYEQYF.

The J gene is TRBJ2-2, the V gene TRBV19; TRBD2 matches 9 bases. CDR1 and CDR2 (germline): LNHDA, SQIVND (reference sequence). The V and J ends lost 10 bases and 2 bases, in that order; junction bases with no gene match: 5. The CDR3 length is 14 residues. The CDR3 nucleotides read TGTGCCACCGGGACTAGCCAAAACACCGGGGAGCTGTTTTTT. As protein: CATGTSQNTGELFF.

The V call is TRBV19, the J call TRBJ2-1, with D perhaps matching TRBD1 (7 bases). The CDR3 contains 15 residues. Germline CDR1 and CDR2: LNHDA and SQIVND (reference sequence). V dropped 7 bases and J dropped 14 bases, with 27 bases sitting between them. The CDR3 sequence: CASTPGGMPYFQKFF. CDR3 bases: TGTGCCAGTACCCCAGGGGGGATGCCCTACTTTCAAAAGTTCTTC.

Comment on this clone: Compared with germline, one end of the junction differs, possibly owing to a read error. The chain recombines TRBV2 with TRBJ1-2; 9 bases map to TRBD1. CDR1 and CDR2 (germline): SNHLY, FYNNEI. The CDR3 consists of 14 residues. In DNA, the CDR3 is TGTGCCAGCAGGAACCGGGACAGGGTCTATCGCTACACCTTC. This sequence encodes CASRNRDRVYRYTF.

V usage is TRBV9 and J usage is TRBJ1-2, with TRBD1 identical over 9 bases. The V gene's germline CDR1 is SGDLS and CDR2 YYNGEE. J gave up 2 bases and V 5 bases, and 7 bases lay outside the gene matches. This CDR3 is built from 15 residues. The CDR3 DNA follows: TGTGCCAGCAGTACCGGGACAGGGTCCAACTATGGCTACACCTTC. It yields the protein CASSTGTGSNYGYTF.

The rearrangement joins TRBV28 to TRBJ1-1; maybe TRBD1 (5 bases). The CDR3 spans 12 residues. V lost 7 bases, J lost 3 bases, and 9 bases lay in between. The germline V gene encodes CDR1 MDHEN and CDR2 SYDVKM. In DNA form, the CDR3 reads TGTGCCAGCACCGGGGGAGACACTGAAGCTTTCTTT. This codes for CASTGGDTEAFF.

V usage is TRBV13 and J usage is TRBJ1-3; a possible D gene is TRBD1 (6 bases). Deletions cut 3 bases from V and 2 bases from J, with 8 bases between. This CDR3 has 14 residues. Germline CDR1 reads PRHDT; CDR2 reads FYEKMQ (reference sequence). CDR3 region: CASSLWTAGNTIYF. Written as DNA, the CDR3 is TGTGCCAGCAGCTTGTGGACAGCTGGAAACACCATATATTTT.

The chain recombines TRBV9 with TRBJ1-5; D perhaps matches TRBD1 (5 bases). Germline V lookup: CDR1 SGDLS, CDR2 YYNGEE. Trimming cost V 4 bases and J 0 bases, with 8 bases left between them. The CDR3 is made up of 14 amino acids. The CDR3 DNA follows: TGTGCCAGCAGCATCGACAGTAGCAATCAGCCCCAGCATTTT. Translated, it gives CASSIDSSNQPQHF.

The gene calls are TRBV30 and TRBJ1-4, with D perhaps TRBD1 (5 bases). The V gene lost 2 bases and the J gene lost 4 bases, with 17 bases spanning the gap. The CDR3 extends over 16 amino acids. Germline V gives CDR1 GTSNPN, CDR2 SVGIG (reference sequence). DNA of the CDR3: TGTGCCTGGAGTCATGCCTTTGACAGCTATAATGAAAAACTGTTTTTT. Translated: CAWSHAFDSYNEKLFF.